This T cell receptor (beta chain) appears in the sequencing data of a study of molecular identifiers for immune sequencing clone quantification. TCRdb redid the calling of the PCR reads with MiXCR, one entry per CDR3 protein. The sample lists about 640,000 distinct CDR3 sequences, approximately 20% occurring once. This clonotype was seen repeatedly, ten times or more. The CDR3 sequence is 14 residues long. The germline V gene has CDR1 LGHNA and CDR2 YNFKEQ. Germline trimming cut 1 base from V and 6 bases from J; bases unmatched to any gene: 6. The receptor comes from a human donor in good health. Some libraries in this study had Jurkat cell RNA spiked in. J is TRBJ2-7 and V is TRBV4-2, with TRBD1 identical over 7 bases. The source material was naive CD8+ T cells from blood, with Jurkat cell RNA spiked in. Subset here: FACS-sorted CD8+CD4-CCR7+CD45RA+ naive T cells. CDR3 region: CASSQVGTAPEQYF. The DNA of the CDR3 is TGTGCCAGCAGCCAAGTTGGGACAGCGCCCGAGCAGTACTTC.